A single sample gave rise to the 29 T cell receptor beta chains below, sequenced in a study of T cells in Graves' hyperthyroidism and ophthalmopathy. Researchers took RNA transcripts and amplified the TCR beta CDR3 regions from them. TCR CDR3 regions were first amplified by RT-PCR with HTBI primers. One entry per CDR3 protein, called by TCRdb with MiXCR from the multiplex PCR reads. The sample has some 300,000 distinct CDR3 sequences, about 14% seen once; the top ten hold 7.5% to 8%. The sequenced sample consisted of blood. The origin of the receptors is a woman in her twenties or thirties with Graves' hyperthyroidism that later progressed to Graves' ophthalmopathy.

Ten or more counts support this clonotype. V gene TRBV27 combines with J gene TRBJ2-1, with 7 bases identical to TRBD1. V lost 4 bases to trimming and J lost 1 base; unmatched junction nucleotides: 1. CDR1 and CDR2 (germline): MNHEY, SMNVEV (reference sequence). The CDR3 extends over 14 amino acids. The chain's CDR3 is CASSYRGSYNEQFF. The CDR3, as DNA: TGTGCCAGCAGTTACAGGGGATCCTACAATGAGCAGTTCTTC.

This clonotype was seen only a few times. The chain is built from TRBV19 and TRBJ2-7, with TRBD2 matching 9 bases. V lost 1 base and J lost 6; bases outside the gene matches: 4. The CDR3 extends over 14 amino acids. Looked up from germline, CDR1 is LNHDA and CDR2 is SQIVND (reference sequence). CDR3 protein: CASSIGLAGSEQYF. The CDR3 region has the DNA TGTGCCAGTAGTATAGGGCTAGCGGGATCCGAGCAGTACTTC.

This clonotype was detected many times. CDR3 sequence reads: CASTGMRTTGEQYF. DNA of the CDR3: TGTGCCAGCACCGGAATGCGGACAACTGGCGAGCAGTACTTC. The V call is TRBV12-3 or TRBV12-4, the J call TRBJ2-7; possibly TRBD1 for D (5 bases). V gave up 7 bases and J gave up 6 bases, with 19 bases separating them. The CDR3 totals 14 residues.

This clonotype was found many times. This chain connects TRBV30 to TRBJ2-3; TRBD2 matches 7 bases. Germline CDR1 GTSNPN, CDR2 SVGIG (reference sequence). Losses at the gene ends were 1 base for V and 8 bases for J; bases not matched to a gene: 6. This CDR3 contains 13 residues. This CDR3 is CAWSGAGAGTQYF. CDR3 nucleotides: TGTGCCTGGAGTGGGGCGGGAGCTGGTACGCAGTATTTT.

Ten or more counts support this clonotype. The chain links TRBV27 to TRBJ2-7, with 9 nucleotides matching TRBD2. Germline CDR1 MNHEY, CDR2 SMNVEV (reference sequence). V lost 1 base and J lost 7; bases outside the gene matches: 8. The CDR3 contains 15 residues. As DNA, the CDR3 is TGTGCCAGCAGTTTATTGGCCGGACTAGCGTGGGAGCAGTACTTC. This encodes CASSLLAGLAWEQYF.

This clonotype was recorded many times. The V call is TRBV12-3 or TRBV12-4, the J call TRBJ1-2; D may be TRBD1 (6 bases). CDR3 length: 12 amino acids. Trimming pared 5 bases from V and 8 bases from J, leaving 12 bases between. CDR3 DNA: TGTGCCAGCAGTCCCGACAGGAGGGGCTACACCTTC. Translating gives CASSPDRRGYTF.

This clonotype was observed many times. The V gene is TRBV6-1, the J gene TRBJ2-7; TRBD1 agrees at 9 bases. Germline V gene data show CDR1 as MNHNS and CDR2 as SASEGT. The CDR3 consists of 13 residues. J gave up 3 bases and V 8 bases, and 5 bases lay outside the gene matches. The CDR3 sequence is CASGDRVSYEQYF. For the CDR3, the DNA is TGTGCCAGCGGGGACAGGGTTAGCTACGAGCAGTACTTC.

This clonotype appeared a few times. This rearrangement joins TRBV5-8 to TRBJ2-2; 7 bases are shared with TRBD1. V was pared by 4 bases and J by 2 bases, with 11 bases of the junction left unmatched. Looked up from germline, CDR1 is SGHTS and CDR2 is YDEGEE. The CDR3 totals 17 residues. CDR3 protein: CASSPSLTGPNTGELFF. The DNA of the CDR3 is TGTGCCAGCAGCCCTTCCCTGACAGGGCCAAACACCGGGGAGCTGTTTTTT.

This clonotype was seen repeatedly, ten times or more. DNA of the CDR3: TGTGCCACCAGTGACGGCGGGAGGCCTCCGGATACGCAGTATTTT. It encodes CATSDGGRPPDTQYF. The chain carries TRBV24-1 and TRBJ2-3, with 8 positions matching TRBD2. Germline values: CDR1 KGHDR, CDR2 SFDVKD. The trim removed 4 bases at V and 6 bases at J, leaving 8 bases unmatched. CDR3 length: 15 residues.

In its sample, this clonotype was seen many times. This CDR3 reads CASSSTENTEAFF. DNA for the CDR3: TGTGCCAGCAGTTCGACAGAGAACACTGAAGCTTTCTTT. The rearrangement uses TRBV6-1 and TRBJ1-1; possibly TRBD1 for D (5 bases). V shed 5 bases and J shed 1 base, with 8 bases lying between them. Per the germline V gene, CDR1 is MNHNS and CDR2 is SASEGT. The CDR3 runs to 13 residues.

This clonotype occurred many times. The CDR3 sequence is CASSPRRPTYTGELFF. The CDR3 DNA sequence: TGTGCCAGCAGCCCGAGACGCCCCACGTACACCGGGGAGCTGTTTTTT. The chain recombines TRBV7-2 with TRBJ2-2; D uncertain. The CDR3 covers 16 residues. Germline V gene sequence: CDR1 SGHTA, CDR2 FQGNSA. V was shortened by 5 bases and J by 3 bases, with 16 bases between the two germline ends.

This clonotype was counted ten times or more. The rearrangement uses TRBV20-1 and TRBJ1-2, with TRBD1 matching over 9 bases. V lost 6 bases to trimming and J lost 2 bases; unmatched junction nucleotides: 10. The CDR3 runs to 15 residues. Germline CDR1 and CDR2: DFQATT and SNEGSKA (reference sequence). CDR3 in amino acids: CSAAATGGANYGYTF. The CDR3 DNA sequence: TGCAGTGCCGCTGCTACAGGGGGCGCGAACTATGGCTACACCTTC.

This clonotype was counted at least ten times. The rearrangement uses TRBV2 and TRBJ1-1; D perhaps matches TRBD1 (5 bases). Germline CDR1 is SNHLY and CDR2 is FYNNEI. The CDR3 is 13 amino acids. V was pared by 8 bases and J by 4 bases, with 14 bases between. CDR3 sequence reads: CASLQDGGTEAFF. The CDR3 region has the DNA TGTGCCAGCCTTCAGGATGGGGGCACTGAAGCTTTCTTT.

Ten or more counts support this clonotype. The rearrangement uses TRBV6-1 and TRBJ2-7; D is uncertain. V lost 7 bases, J lost 4 bases, and 8 bases lay in between. Germline lookup yields CDR1 MNHNS and CDR2 SASEGT. This CDR3 has 11 amino acids. The DNA of the CDR3 is TGTGCCAGCAACGGTAAATACGAGCAGTACTTC. This encodes CASNGKYEQYF.

This clonotype was detected ten times or more. V is TRBV15 and J is TRBJ2-3; 9 positions match TRBD2. This CDR3 region has 19 residues. Trimming took 3 bases from V and 3 from J; bases not matched to a gene: 16. Germline loops: CDR1 LNHNV, CDR2 YYDKDF (reference sequence). The CDR3 DNA reads TGTGCCACCAGCAGGAACAGGCGCTCCCTAGCGGGAACAACAGATACGCAGTATTTT. The encoded protein is CATSRNRRSLAGTTDTQYF.

This clonotype was seen a handful of times. The rearrangement uses TRBV19 and TRBJ1-4, with a weak D call TRBD1 (5 bases). Germline-derived CDR1 and CDR2 are LNHDA and SQIVND (reference sequence). The CDR3 consists of 15 residues. Deletions cut 6 bases from V and 5 bases from J, with 16 bases between. The CDR3 reads CASRSLGHENEKLFF. The CDR3 DNA sequence: TGTGCCAGTAGGAGTCTTGGACACGAGAATGAAAAACTGTTTTTT.

There are many counts of this clonotype. This chain connects TRBV18 to TRBJ2-2; D remains unclear. V gave up 1 base and J gave up 7 bases, with 7 bases separating them. CDR3 length equals 13 residues. The V gene's germline CDR1 is KGHSH and CDR2 LQKENI. CDR3 residues: CASSPLQDGELFF. The CDR3 DNA sequence: TGTGCCAGCTCACCACTCCAGGACGGGGAGCTGTTTTTT. Combining the CDR3 with reference TRBV18 and TRBJ2-2 gives the whole variable domain NAGVMQNPRHLVRRRGQEARLRCSPMKGHSHVYWYRQLPEEGLKFMVYLQKENIIDESGMPKERFSAEFPKEGPSILRIQQVVRGDSAAYFCASSPLQDGELFFGEGSRLTVL.

The gene calls are TRBV5-4 and TRBJ2-3; the D gene is possibly TRBD2 (6 bases). Germline V gives CDR1 SGHNT, CDR2 YYREEE (reference sequence). With 6 bases removed from V and 0 bases from J, the gap between germline ends came to 11 bases. This CDR3 region has 14 residues. CDR3 protein: CASTGGLSTDTQYF. Written as DNA, the CDR3 is TGTGCCAGCACCGGAGGGTTGAGCACAGATACGCAGTATTTT.

This clonotype was detected many times. Written as DNA, the CDR3 is TGTGCCAGCAGCTTAAGCCCGGGACCACCAAATGAGCAGTTCTTC. Its protein is CASSLSPGPPNEQFF. The chain links TRBV7-2 to TRBJ2-1; D assignment may be TRBD1 or TRBD2 (5 bases each). The CDR3 runs 15 residues. Germline V CDR1 and CDR2: SGHTA, FQGNSA. V lost 2 bases and J 7 bases, leaving 15 bases between the germline ends.

The chain has TRBV20-1 and TRBJ1-1, with 9 bases matching TRBD1. Trimming took 5 bases from V and 4 from J; bases not matched to a gene: 5. Germline V gives CDR1 DFQATT, CDR2 SNEGSKA (reference sequence). This CDR3 contains 13 residues. The CDR3 sequence: CSAAGQGLTEAFF. CDR3 DNA sequence: TGCAGTGCTGCGGGACAGGGTCTCACTGAAGCTTTCTTT.

The sample holds many counts of this clonotype. V and J are TRBV10-3 and TRBJ2-6, with a possible D match to TRBD1 (6 bases). The CDR3 covers 15 residues. V shed 6 bases and J shed 0 bases, with 9 bases lying between them. Germline assignment: CDR1 ENHRY and CDR2 SYGVKD. The CDR3 sequence: CAISGQISGANVLTF. For the CDR3, the DNA is TGTGCCATCAGCGGACAGATCTCTGGGGCCAACGTCCTGACTTTC.

This chain joins TRBV19 and TRBJ2-1; D perhaps matches TRBD2 (6 bases). V was cut by 5 bases and J by 3 bases, with 11 bases left in between. The CDR3 length is 14 residues. Per germline, CDR1 LNHDA and CDR2 SQIVND (reference sequence). The CDR3 sequence: CASSWVADYNEQFF. The CDR3 DNA sequence: TGTGCCAGTAGTTGGGTAGCGGACTACAATGAGCAGTTCTTC.

This clonotype has ten or more counts. This chain links TRBV7-3 with TRBJ2-2; TRBD2 aligns across 10 bases. After removal of 5 bases from V and 5 bases from J, the junction contained 8 bases not matched to a gene. CDR1 and CDR2 from the germline V gene are SGHTA and FQGTGA. CDR3 length equals 16 residues. The CDR3 spells CASSKSSGSGTGELFF. In DNA, the CDR3 is TGTGCCAGCAGCAAATCTAGCGGGAGCGGAACCGGGGAGCTGTTTTTT.

This clonotype has a count of ten or more. CDR3 bases: TGTGCCAGCAGTACAGGGGGGGGTGAAAAACTGTTTTTT. This translates into CASSTGGGEKLFF. V gene TRBV11-2 combines with J gene TRBJ1-4; 8 positions agree with TRBD1. The CDR3 extends over 13 amino acids. The germline CDR1 and CDR2 sequences are SGHAT and FQNNGV. V was pared by 6 bases and J by 7 bases, with 4 bases of the junction left unmatched.

This clonotype was observed at least ten times. This chain links TRBV10-3 with TRBJ2-1; 8 bases map to TRBD2. This CDR3 is built from 17 residues. The V and J ends lost 0 bases and 4 bases, in that order; junction bases with no gene match: 8. Germline V gene data show CDR1 as ENHRY and CDR2 as SYGVKD. DNA of the CDR3: TGTGCCATCAGTGAGTCGACGAGCGGGAGTGCTTACAATGAGCAGTTCTTC. It translates to CAISESTSGSAYNEQFF.

The gene calls are TRBV4-1 and TRBJ2-1; D not resolved. The CDR3 covers 14 residues. Trimming left V 6 bases short and J 4 bases short, with 13 bases between. Germline V gene sequence: CDR1 MGHRA, CDR2 YSYEKL. The CDR3 nucleotides read TGCGCCAGCAGTTCTCCGGACGGGTACAATGAGCAGTTCTTC. This codes for CASSSPDGYNEQFF.

This clonotype was recorded at least ten times. The chain links TRBV27 to TRBJ1-2; tentative D call: TRBD1 (6 bases). Trimming removed 5 bases at V and 2 bases at J, with 15 bases between. Germline V gives CDR1 MNHEY, CDR2 SMNVEV (reference sequence). This CDR3 region has 15 residues. CDR3 protein: CASSPWGGRNYGYTF. The CDR3 DNA reads TGTGCCAGCAGTCCTTGGGGGGGGCGGAACTATGGCTACACCTTC.

This clonotype was seen at least ten times. J is TRBJ2-5 and V is TRBV3-1, with a possible D match to TRBD2 (5 bases). Germline V gene sequence: CDR1 LGHDT, CDR2 YNNKEL (reference sequence). The ends were cut back, 4 bases at V and 7 bases at J, with 16 bases in the middle. CDR3 length equals 14 residues. The CDR3 nucleotides are TGTGCCAGCAGCCTTCAATGGACGGCGGGGACCCAGTACTTC. Translation: CASSLQWTAGTQYF.

A note on this clonotype: This may stem from a read error, because a much larger clone lies one nucleotide away. The CDR3 sequence is CASSETYWMVSTRELFF. In DNA form, the CDR3 reads TGTGCCAGCAGTGAAACATACTGGATGGTCTCCACCAGGGAGCTGTTTTTT. This chain joins TRBV2 and TRBJ2-2; D is unresolved. The CDR3 sequence is 17 residues long. Germline V gives CDR1 SNHLY, CDR2 FYNNEI. The variable domain in full, completed from reference TRBV2 and TRBJ2-2, reads EPEVTQTPSHQVTQMGQEVILRCVPISNHLYFYWYRQILGQKVEFLVSFYNNEISEKSEIFDDQFSVERPDGSNFTLKIRSTKLEDSAMYFCASSETYWMVSTRELFFGEGSRLTVL.